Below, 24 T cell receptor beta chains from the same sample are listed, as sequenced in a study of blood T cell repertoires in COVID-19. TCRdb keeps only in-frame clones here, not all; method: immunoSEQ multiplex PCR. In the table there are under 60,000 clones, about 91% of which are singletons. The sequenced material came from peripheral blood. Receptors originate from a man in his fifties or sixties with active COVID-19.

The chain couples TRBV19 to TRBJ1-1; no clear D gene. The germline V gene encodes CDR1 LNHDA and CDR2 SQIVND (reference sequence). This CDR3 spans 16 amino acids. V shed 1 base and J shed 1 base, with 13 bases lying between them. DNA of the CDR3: TGTGCCAGTAGTATAGGGGTGAAGGGAGGGAACACTGAAGCTTTCTTT. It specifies CASSIGVKGGNTEAFF.

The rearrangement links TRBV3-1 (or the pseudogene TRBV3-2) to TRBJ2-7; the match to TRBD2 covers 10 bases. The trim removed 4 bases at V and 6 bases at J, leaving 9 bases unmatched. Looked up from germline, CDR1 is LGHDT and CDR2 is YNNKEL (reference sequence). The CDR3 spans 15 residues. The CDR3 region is CASSLAGGGDSEQYF. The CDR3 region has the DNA TGTGCCAGCAGCCTAGCGGGGGGAGGAGATTCCGAGCAGTACTTC.

The CDR3 sequence: CASSDSGLRGYTF. The CDR3, as DNA: TGTGCCAGCAGTGATTCAGGGTTAAGGGGCTACACCTTC. The rearrangement uses TRBV2 and TRBJ1-2; D may be TRBD1 (5 bases). V gave up 3 bases and J gave up 8 bases, with 13 bases separating them. This CDR3 spans 13 amino acids. CDR1 SNHLY and CDR2 FYNNEI come from the germline V gene.

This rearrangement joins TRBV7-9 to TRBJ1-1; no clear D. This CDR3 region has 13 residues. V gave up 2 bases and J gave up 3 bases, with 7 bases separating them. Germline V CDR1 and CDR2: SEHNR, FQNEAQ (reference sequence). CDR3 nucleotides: TGTGCCAGCAGCTTACATACGGACACTGAAGCTTTCTTT. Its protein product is CASSLHTDTEAFF.

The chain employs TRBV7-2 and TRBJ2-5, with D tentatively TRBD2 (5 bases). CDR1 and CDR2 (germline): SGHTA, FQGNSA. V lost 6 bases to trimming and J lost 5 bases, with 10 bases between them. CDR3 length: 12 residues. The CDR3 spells CASSRDIETQYF. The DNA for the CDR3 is TGTGCCAGCAGTCGGGATATCGAGACCCAGTACTTC.

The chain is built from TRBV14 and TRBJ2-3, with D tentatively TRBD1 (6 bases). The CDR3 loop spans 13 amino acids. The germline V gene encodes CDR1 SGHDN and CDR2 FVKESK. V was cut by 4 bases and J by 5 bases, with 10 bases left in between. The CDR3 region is CASSPVQGDTQYF. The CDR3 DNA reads TGTGCCAGCAGCCCGGTACAGGGAGATACGCAGTATTTT.

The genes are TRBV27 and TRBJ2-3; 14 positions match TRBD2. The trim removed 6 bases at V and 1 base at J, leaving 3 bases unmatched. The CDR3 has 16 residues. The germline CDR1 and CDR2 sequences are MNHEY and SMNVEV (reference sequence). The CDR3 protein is CASRRLAGGRTDTQYF. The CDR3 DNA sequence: TGTGCCAGCAGAAGACTAGCGGGGGGGCGCACAGATACGCAGTATTTT.

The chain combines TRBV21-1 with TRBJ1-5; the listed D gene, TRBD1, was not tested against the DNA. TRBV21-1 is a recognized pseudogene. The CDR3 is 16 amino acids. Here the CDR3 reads CASSKQRTVPNQPQHF. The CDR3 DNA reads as TGTGCCAGCAGCAAACAGAGGACAGTACCAAATCAGCCCCAGCATTTT.

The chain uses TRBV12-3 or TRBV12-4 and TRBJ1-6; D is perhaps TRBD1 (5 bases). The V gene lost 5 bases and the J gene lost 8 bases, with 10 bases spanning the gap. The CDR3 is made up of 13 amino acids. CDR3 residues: CASSPRQYSPLHF. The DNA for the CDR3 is TGTGCCAGCAGTCCCCGACAGTATTCACCCCTCCACTTT.

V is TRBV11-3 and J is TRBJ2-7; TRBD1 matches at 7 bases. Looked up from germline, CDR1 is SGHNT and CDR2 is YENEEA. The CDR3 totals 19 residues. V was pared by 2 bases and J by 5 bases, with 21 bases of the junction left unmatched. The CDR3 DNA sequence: TGTGCCAGCAGCTTAACGGGGCCTCCCCGGACAGGTATATTCGACGAGCAGTACTTC. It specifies CASSLTGPPRTGIFDEQYF.

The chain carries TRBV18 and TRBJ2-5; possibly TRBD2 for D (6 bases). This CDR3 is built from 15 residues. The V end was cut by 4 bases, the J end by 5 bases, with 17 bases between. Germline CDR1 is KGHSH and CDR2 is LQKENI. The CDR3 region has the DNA TGTGCCAGCTCACTACGGAGGGCCCCTCTGGAGACCCAGTACTTC. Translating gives CASSLRRAPLETQYF.

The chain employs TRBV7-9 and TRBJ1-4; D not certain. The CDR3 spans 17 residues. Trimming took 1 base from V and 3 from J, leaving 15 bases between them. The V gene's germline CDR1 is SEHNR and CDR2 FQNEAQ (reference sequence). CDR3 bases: TGTGCCAGCAGCTTAGGGTCCGGAGGGCGTTCTAATGAAAAACTGTTTTTT. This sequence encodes CASSLGSGGRSNEKLFF. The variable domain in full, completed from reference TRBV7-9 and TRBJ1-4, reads DTGVSQNPRHKITKRGQNVTFRCDPISEHNRLYWYRQTLGQGPEFLTYFQNEAQLEKSRLLSDRFSAERPKGSFSTLEIQRTEQGDSAMYLCASSLGSGGRSNEKLFFGSGTQLSVL.

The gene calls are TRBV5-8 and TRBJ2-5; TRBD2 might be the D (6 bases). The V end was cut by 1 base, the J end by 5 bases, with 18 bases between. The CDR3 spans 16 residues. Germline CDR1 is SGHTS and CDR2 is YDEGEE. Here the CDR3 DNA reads TGTGCCAGCAGCTTGTGGGGTACCTACGGGAGCGAGACCCAGTACTTC. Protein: CASSLWGTYGSETQYF.

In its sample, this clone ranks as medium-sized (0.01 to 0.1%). The CDR3 DNA sequence: TGTGCCAGCAGCTCGCTCCGGACAGTTCTTTCACCCCTCCACTTT. Amino acids: CASSSLRTVLSPLHF. The V gene is TRBV5-6, the J gene TRBJ1-6, with D maybe TRBD1 (6 bases). This CDR3 comprises 15 residues. V shed 3 bases and J shed 9 bases, with 16 bases lying between them. Germline lookup yields CDR1 SGHDT and CDR2 YYEEEE. Full variable domain (rest looked up from reference TRBV5-6 and TRBJ1-6): DAGVTQSPTHLIKTRGQQVTLRCSPKSGHDTVSWYQQALGQGPQFIFQYYEEEERQRGNFPDRFSGHQFPNYSSELNVNALLLGDSALYLCASSSLRTVLSPLHFGNGTRLTVT.

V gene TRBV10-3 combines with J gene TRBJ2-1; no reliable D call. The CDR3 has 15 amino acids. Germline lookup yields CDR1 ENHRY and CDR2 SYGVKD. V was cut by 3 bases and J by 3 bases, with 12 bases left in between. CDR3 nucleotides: TGTGCCATCAGTGATAGCCGCCCCCTCTACAATGAGCAGTTCTTC. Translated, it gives CAISDSRPLYNEQFF.

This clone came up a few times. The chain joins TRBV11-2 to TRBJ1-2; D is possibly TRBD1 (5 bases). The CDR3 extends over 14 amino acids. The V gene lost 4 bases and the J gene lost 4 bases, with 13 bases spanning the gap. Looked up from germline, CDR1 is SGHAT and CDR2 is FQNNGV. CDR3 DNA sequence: TGTGCCAGCAGCTCGGACAAACCGGGCTATGGCTACACCTTC. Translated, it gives CASSSDKPGYGYTF.

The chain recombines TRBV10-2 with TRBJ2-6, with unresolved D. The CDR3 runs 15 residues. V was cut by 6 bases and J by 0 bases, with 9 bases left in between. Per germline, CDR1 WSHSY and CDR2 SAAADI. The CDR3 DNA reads TGCGCCAGCAGATACGGTATCTCTGGGGCCAACGTCCTGACTTTC. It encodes CASRYGISGANVLTF.

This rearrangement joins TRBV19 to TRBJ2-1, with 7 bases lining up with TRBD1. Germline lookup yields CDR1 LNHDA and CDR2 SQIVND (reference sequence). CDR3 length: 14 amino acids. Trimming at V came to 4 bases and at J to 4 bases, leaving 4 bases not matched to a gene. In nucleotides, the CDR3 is TGTGCCAGTAGTAAGGGACAGCGGTACAATGAGCAGTTCTTC. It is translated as CASSKGQRYNEQFF. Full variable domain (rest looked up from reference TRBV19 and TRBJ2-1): DGGITQSPKYLFRKEGQNVTLSCEQNLNHDAMYWYRQDPGQGLRLIYYSQIVNDFQKGDIAEGYSVSREKKESFPLTVTSAQKNPTAFYLCASSKGQRYNEQFFGPGTRLTVL.

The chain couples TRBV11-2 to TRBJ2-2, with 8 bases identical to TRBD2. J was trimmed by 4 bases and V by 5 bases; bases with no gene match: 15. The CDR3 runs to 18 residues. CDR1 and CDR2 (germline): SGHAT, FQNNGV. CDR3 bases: TGTGCCAGCAGCCCAGGGGCAGCGGGAGTGTTAGGCACCGGGGAGCTGTTTTTT. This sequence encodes CASSPGAAGVLGTGELFF.

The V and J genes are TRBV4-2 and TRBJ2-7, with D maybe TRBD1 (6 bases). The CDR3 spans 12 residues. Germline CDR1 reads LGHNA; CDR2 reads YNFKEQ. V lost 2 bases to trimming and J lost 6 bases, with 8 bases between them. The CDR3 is CASSQNRVEQYF. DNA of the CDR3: TGTGCCAGCAGCCAAAACAGGGTCGAGCAGTACTTC.

CDR3 sequence (DNA): TGTGCCACCAGCAGAGGAGGCAGGGGTAATGAAAAACTGTTTTTT. Encoded protein: CATSRGGRGNEKLFF. The chain recombines TRBV15 with TRBJ1-4, with TRBD1 as a possible D gene (6 bases). Germline CDR1 and CDR2: LNHNV and YYDKDF (reference sequence). The V and J ends lost 1 base and 4 bases respectively, with 10 bases between them. The CDR3 extends over 15 amino acids.

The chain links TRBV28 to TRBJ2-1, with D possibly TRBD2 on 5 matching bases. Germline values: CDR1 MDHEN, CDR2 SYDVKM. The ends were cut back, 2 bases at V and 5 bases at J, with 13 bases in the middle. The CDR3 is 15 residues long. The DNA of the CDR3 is TGTGCCAGCAGTTTAGTTTCACTAGGGAACAATGAGCAGTTCTTC. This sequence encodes CASSLVSLGNNEQFF.

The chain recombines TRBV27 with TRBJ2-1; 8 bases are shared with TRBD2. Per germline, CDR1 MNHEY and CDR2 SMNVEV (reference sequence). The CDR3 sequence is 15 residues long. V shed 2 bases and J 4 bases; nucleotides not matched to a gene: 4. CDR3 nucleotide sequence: TGTGCCAGCAGTTTAGCGGGGGGACATTACAATGAGCAGTTCTTC. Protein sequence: CASSLAGGHYNEQFF.

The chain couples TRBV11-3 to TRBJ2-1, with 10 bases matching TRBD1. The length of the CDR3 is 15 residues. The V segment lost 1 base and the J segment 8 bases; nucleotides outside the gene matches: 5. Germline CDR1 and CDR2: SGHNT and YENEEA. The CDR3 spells CASSLGTGGSYEQFF. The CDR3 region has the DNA TGTGCCAGCAGCTTAGGGACAGGGGGTTCCTATGAGCAGTTCTTC. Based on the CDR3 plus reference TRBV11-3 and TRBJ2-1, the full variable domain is EAGVVQSPRYKIIEKKQPVAFWCNPISGHNTLYWYLQNLGQGPELLIRYENEEAVDDSQLPKDRFSAERLKGVDSTLKIQPAELGDSAVYLCASSLGTGGSYEQFFGPGTRLTVL.